This TCR beta chain was documented in a study of identical twins. TCRdb independently ran MiXCR on the 5' RACE reads; one entry per CDR3 protein. The table records about 330,000 distinct CDR3 sequences, over 9% of them present only once. General study results and limits: The analysis was cross-sectional rather than longitudinal within donors.

V lost 2 bases and J 7 bases, leaving 11 bases between the germline ends. This CDR3 is 13 amino acids long. Germline V gene lookup returns CDR1 MNHEY and CDR2 SVGEGT. This clonotype was counted many times. No antigen is known for it. This sample was shared with a second study, whose subject was yellow fever vaccine responses in identical twins.

The source of this sequence is a woman aged 18-35 years in good health. Specimen: CD8+ T cells sorted from blood. This chain uses TRBV6-2 or TRBV6-3 with TRBJ1-1; weak D call: TRBD1 (5 bases). The CDR3 reads CASSYGARDEAFF. For the CDR3, the DNA is TGTGCCAGCAGTTACGGGGCTCGTGATGAAGCTTTCTTT.